This T cell receptor beta chain was observed in a study of T cells in Graves' hyperthyroidism and ophthalmopathy. This CDR3 region has 12 residues. Per the germline V gene, CDR1 is DFQATT and CDR2 is SNEGSKA (reference sequence). Trimming cost V 4 bases and J 5 bases, with 11 bases left between them. Amplified TCR beta CDR3 regions came from RNA transcripts. A first-round RT-PCR of the TCR CDR3 used the HTBI primer set. Via MiXCR, TCRdb re-called the multiplex PCR reads, giving one row per CDR3 protein. This table has about 550,000 distinct CDR3 sequences, roughly 20% appearing once. The sequencing sample was made of blood. The chain links TRBV20-1 to TRBJ2-5; maybe TRBD2 (6 bases). The TCR sequence derives from a man aged 18 to 35 with Graves' hyperthyroidism. The DNA of the CDR3 is TGCAGTGCTACGGGGGTGGGTGAGACCCAGTACTTC. Its translation: CSATGVGETQYF.